These 24 T cell receptor beta chains were all obtained from the same sample, sequenced in a study of shared clonotypes between healthy human individuals. Generated by immunoSEQ multiplex PCR, the TCRdb table keeps only in-frame clones and is missing some. The table records 1.6 million or so clones, 95% to 97% of them present only once. Sequencing used naive CD4+ T cells sorted from blood. The subset here: CD45RA+ positively selected. Every receptor here comes from a man aged 25 to 40 in good health.

The chain has TRBV30 and TRBJ2-3; TRBD2 matches 7 bases. Unmatched junction bases numbered 3, after V lost 7 bases and J lost 5 bases. CDR1 is GTSNPN and CDR2 is SVGIG in the germline V gene (reference sequence). The CDR3 spans 11 residues. The CDR3 nucleotides read TGTGCCTTAGCGGGCGGAGATACGCAGTATTTT. Translated, it gives CALAGGDTQYF.

The chain employs TRBV28 and TRBJ1-2; tentative D call: TRBD1 (5 bases). The V end was cut by 10 bases, the J end by 8 bases, with 20 bases between. Germline V lookup: CDR1 MDHEN, CDR2 SYDVKM. This CDR3 has 13 residues. For the CDR3, the DNA is TGTGCCACCACTCGGAAGCAGGGACGGGGCTACACCTTC. This gives the protein CATTRKQGRGYTF.

This chain connects TRBV6-6 to TRBJ1-5, with 9 bases lining up with TRBD1. V shed 0 bases and J 7 bases; nucleotides not matched to a gene: 4. Germline CDR1 is MNHNY and CDR2 is SVGAGI (reference sequence). There are 15 residues in the CDR3. The CDR3 spells CASSYSDRGGQPQHF. DNA for the CDR3: TGTGCCAGCAGTTACTCGGACAGGGGCGGCCAGCCCCAGCATTTT.

V is TRBV5-1 and J is TRBJ2-7; the match to TRBD1 covers 10 bases. Germline values: CDR1 SGHRS, CDR2 YFSETQ. The CDR3 has 16 amino acids. V trimming: 0 bases; J trimming: 3 bases; junction bases outside the gene matches: 6. The CDR3 DNA reads TGCGCCAGCAGCTTGGCCGGGGGACAGGGGCTCTACGAGCAGTACTTC. It yields the protein CASSLAGGQGLYEQYF.

This chain links TRBV27 with TRBJ2-7; 7 bases are shared with TRBD1. The germline gives CDR1 MNHEY, CDR2 SMNVEV (reference sequence). The CDR3 loop spans 13 amino acids. V dropped 5 bases and J dropped 7; count of bases not matched to a gene: 8. The CDR3 protein is CASSRRQGLEQYF. The DNA for the CDR3 is TGTGCCAGCAGTCGCCGACAGGGTTTGGAGCAGTACTTC.

V is TRBV5-1 and J is TRBJ2-6, with 9 bases that match TRBD1. CDR1 and CDR2 from the germline V gene are SGHRS and YFSETQ. The CDR3 runs 16 residues. J was trimmed by 1 base and V by 4 bases; bases with no gene match: 3. The CDR3 nucleotides read TGCGCCAGCAGCGCAGGACAGGGGTCTGGGGCCAACGTCCTGACTTTC. Its protein product is CASSAGQGSGANVLTF.

The chain has TRBV5-8 and TRBJ2-2; possibly TRBD2 for D (5 bases). Germline V lookup: CDR1 SGHTS, CDR2 YDEGEE. There are 15 residues in the CDR3. V lost 2 bases and J 6 bases, leaving 14 bases between the germline ends. CDR3 in amino acids: CASSFIVGESGELFF. Here the CDR3 DNA reads TGTGCCAGCAGCTTTATAGTTGGGGAGTCCGGGGAGCTGTTTTTT.

This chain connects TRBV5-8 to TRBJ1-5; no definite D call. This CDR3 is built from 15 residues. Per germline, CDR1 SGHTS and CDR2 YDEGEE. The germline V and J ends were trimmed by 3 bases and 0 bases, with 10 bases remaining between them. The CDR3 coding sequence is TGTGCCAGCAGCTGGAACAGTAATAGCAATCAGCCCCAGCATTTT. Protein sequence: CASSWNSNSNQPQHF.

This sequence joins TRBV5-4 and TRBJ2-7; 11 bases agree with TRBD1. The CDR3 totals 15 residues. Germline V gene lookup returns CDR1 SGHNT and CDR2 YYREEE (reference sequence). Losses at the gene ends were 3 bases for V and 4 bases for J; bases not matched to a gene: 6. The CDR3 sequence is CASSYGQGAGYEQYF. DNA of the CDR3: TGTGCCAGCAGCTATGGACAGGGGGCTGGGTACGAGCAGTACTTC.

J is TRBJ2-7 and V is TRBV28; D is undetermined. CDR1 is MDHEN, CDR2 SYDVKM, per germline. The CDR3 totals 15 residues. V was pared by 5 bases and J by 4 bases, with 18 bases between. In DNA, the CDR3 is TGTGCCAGCAGTCGAGAGGTATCGCGGCGATACGAGCAGTACTTC. Protein: CASSREVSRRYEQYF.

The CDR3 DNA follows: TGCGCCAGCAGCCAAGATTACAGACAGGGGTACGAGCAGTACTTC. Translation: CASSQDYRQGYEQYF. The chain employs TRBV4-3 and TRBJ2-7; 8 bases match TRBD1. CDR3 size: 15 residues. V lost 0 bases, J lost 4 bases, and 5 bases stayed unmatched. Germline loops: CDR1 LGHNA, CDR2 YSLEER.

Worth noting for this clone: Other DNA sequences in the same sample also yield this CDR3. The chain combines TRBV10-3 with TRBJ1-5; TRBD1 is a possible D gene (5 bases). There are 13 residues in the CDR3. Trimming stripped 2 bases from V and 7 bases from J, with 9 bases between. Germline V gene sequence: CDR1 ENHRY, CDR2 SYGVKD. The CDR3 DNA is TGTGCCATCAGTGAGGGGGGAGGGCAGCCCCAGCATTTT. It translates to CAISEGGGQPQHF.

The chain has TRBV5-1 and TRBJ2-3; 14 bases are a match to TRBD2. Per germline, CDR1 SGHRS and CDR2 YFSETQ. Germline trimming cut 4 bases from V and 6 bases from J; bases unmatched to any gene: 4. The CDR3 is 15 residues long. CDR3: CASSKGLAGADTQYF. The DNA of the CDR3 is TGCGCCAGCAGCAAGGGACTAGCGGGAGCGGATACGCAGTATTTT.

The J gene is TRBJ2-7, the V gene TRBV6-1; 7 bases align to TRBD1. This CDR3 is 15 amino acids long. Germline V gives CDR1 MNHNS, CDR2 SASEGT. V shed 2 bases and J 4 bases; nucleotides not matched to a gene: 8. The CDR3 sequence: CASSESYRRGYEQYF. The CDR3 DNA follows: TGTGCCAGCAGTGAATCCTACCGCAGGGGGTACGAGCAGTACTTC.

This chain links TRBV7-2 with TRBJ2-6, with TRBD1 matching over 7 bases. The ends lost 4 bases at V and 0 bases at J; junction bases unmatched: 9. The CDR3 is 18 residues long. Germline CDR1 is SGHTA and CDR2 is FQGNSA. CDR3 sequence reads: CASSSTTGPFSGANVLTF. CDR3 sequence (DNA): TGTGCCAGCAGCTCGACGACAGGGCCCTTCTCTGGGGCCAACGTCCTGACTTTC.

This chain links TRBV19 with TRBJ1-5; TRBD1 aligns across 8 bases. The CDR3 loop spans 16 amino acids. J was trimmed by 4 bases and V by 2 bases; bases with no gene match: 7. Germline loops: CDR1 LNHDA, CDR2 SQIVND (reference sequence). The CDR3 reads CASSIRQGIGNQPQHF. CDR3 coding DNA: TGTGCCAGTAGTATAAGACAGGGGATCGGGAATCAGCCCCAGCATTTT.

The chain has TRBV6-5 and TRBJ2-2; weak D call: TRBD1 (6 bases). Germline lookup yields CDR1 MNHEY and CDR2 SVGAGI. The CDR3 extends over 12 amino acids. Trimming took off 5 bases at V and 8 bases at J, with 9 bases between the two ends. Here the CDR3 reads CASSKQGGELFF. For the CDR3, the DNA is TGTGCCAGCAGTAAACAGGGTGGGGAGCTGTTTTTT.

V and J are TRBV27 and TRBJ1-2; no clear D. Germline values: CDR1 MNHEY, CDR2 SMNVEV (reference sequence). CDR3 length equals 13 residues. The germline V and J ends were trimmed by 3 bases and 4 bases, with 9 bases remaining between them. The CDR3 here is CASSFSLRYGYTF. Written as DNA, the CDR3 is TGTGCCAGCAGTTTTTCTCTCCGCTATGGCTACACCTTC.

This clone was observed a handful of times. The CDR3: CASSLRAGAYGYTF. The DNA for the CDR3 is TGTGCCAGCAGCTTAAGGGCAGGAGCGTATGGCTACACCTTC. J is TRBJ1-2 and V is TRBV7-9; D remains unclear. V lost 2 bases and J lost 5, with 12 bases in between. CDR3 length: 14 residues. CDR1 and CDR2 (germline): SEHNR, FQNEAQ (reference sequence).

This chain joins TRBV30 and TRBJ2-1, with 13 bases lining up with TRBD2. This CDR3 region has 17 residues. The germline V gene has CDR1 GTSNPN and CDR2 SVGIG (reference sequence). V shed 0 bases and J 10 bases; nucleotides not matched to a gene: 12. Here the CDR3 DNA reads TGTGCCTGGAGTGTAAGGCGGACTAGCGGGAGAGGGGACGAGCAGTTCTTC. Its protein is CAWSVRRTSGRGDEQFF.

This chain uses TRBV5-1 with TRBJ2-7, with TRBD2 matching over 9 bases. CDR1 is SGHRS, CDR2 YFSETQ, per germline. The CDR3 has 13 residues. Trimming at V came to 3 bases and at J to 4 bases, leaving 2 bases not matched to a gene. The CDR3 sequence: CASSYSGGYEQYF. CDR3 nucleotide sequence: TGCGCCAGCAGCTATAGCGGGGGATACGAGCAGTACTTC.

This chain joins TRBV5-4 and TRBJ2-6; D possibly corresponds to TRBD1 (6 bases). Germline V gene lookup returns CDR1 SGHNT and CDR2 YYREEE (reference sequence). V lost 4 bases to trimming and J lost 12 bases, with 17 bases between them. CDR3 length: 14 residues. The CDR3 coding sequence is TGTGCCAGCAGCCCGCAGGGGCCGCCGTCCGTCCTGACTTTC. It is translated as CASSPQGPPSVLTF.

V gene TRBV30 combines with J gene TRBJ2-1; a possible D gene is TRBD2 (5 bases). The CDR3 spans 14 residues. Trimming cost V 4 bases and J 3 bases, with 13 bases left between them. From germline, CDR1 is GTSNPN and CDR2 SVGIG (reference sequence). This CDR3 reads CAWIRSDYYNEQFF. Here the CDR3 DNA reads TGTGCCTGGATCAGAAGCGACTACTACAATGAGCAGTTCTTC.

The chain joins TRBV28 to TRBJ1-5; D is perhaps TRBD1 (6 bases). The V end was cut by 8 bases, the J end by 2 bases, with 22 bases between. The CDR3 has 17 residues. Germline V gene sequence: CDR1 MDHEN, CDR2 SYDVKM. For the CDR3, the DNA is TGTGCCAGCGGGGGGATAACAGGGTCAGTTGGCAATCAGCCCCAGCATTTT. Translated, it gives CASGGITGSVGNQPQHF.